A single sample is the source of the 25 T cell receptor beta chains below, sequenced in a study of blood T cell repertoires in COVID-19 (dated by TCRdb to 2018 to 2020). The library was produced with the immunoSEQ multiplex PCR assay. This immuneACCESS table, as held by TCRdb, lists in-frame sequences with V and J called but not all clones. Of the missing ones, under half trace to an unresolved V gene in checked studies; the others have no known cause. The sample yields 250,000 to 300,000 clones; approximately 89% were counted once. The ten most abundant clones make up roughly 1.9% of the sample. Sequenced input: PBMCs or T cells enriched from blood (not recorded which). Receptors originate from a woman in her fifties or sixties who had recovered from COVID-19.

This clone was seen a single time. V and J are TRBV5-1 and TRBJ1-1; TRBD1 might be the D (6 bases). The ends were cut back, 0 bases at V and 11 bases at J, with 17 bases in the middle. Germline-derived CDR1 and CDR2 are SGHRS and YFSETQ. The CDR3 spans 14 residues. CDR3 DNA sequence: TGCGCCAGCAGCTTGGAATTAAGGCTGCAGGGGGCTTTCTTT. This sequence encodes CASSLELRLQGAFF.

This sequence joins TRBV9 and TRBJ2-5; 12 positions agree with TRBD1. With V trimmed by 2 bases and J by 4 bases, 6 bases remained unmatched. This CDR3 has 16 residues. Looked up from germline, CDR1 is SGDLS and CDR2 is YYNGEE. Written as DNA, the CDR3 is TGTGCCAGCAGCGTGTGGGGGACAGGGGGCCCAGAGACCCAGTACTTC. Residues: CASSVWGTGGPETQYF.

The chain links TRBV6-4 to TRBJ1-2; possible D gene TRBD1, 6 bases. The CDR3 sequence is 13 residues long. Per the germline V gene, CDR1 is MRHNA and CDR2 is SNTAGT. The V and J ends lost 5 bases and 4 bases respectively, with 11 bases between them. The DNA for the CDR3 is TGTGCCAGCAGTCCTCAGACAGGCTATGGCTACACCTTC. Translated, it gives CASSPQTGYGYTF.

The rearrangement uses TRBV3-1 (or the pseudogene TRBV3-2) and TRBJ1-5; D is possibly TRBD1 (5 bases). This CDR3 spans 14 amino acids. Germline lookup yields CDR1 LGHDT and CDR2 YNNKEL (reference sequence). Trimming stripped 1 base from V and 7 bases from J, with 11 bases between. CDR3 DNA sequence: TGTGCCAGCAGCCAAGGCGGGAGGGGCCAGCCCCAGCATTTT. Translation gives CASSQGGRGQPQHF.

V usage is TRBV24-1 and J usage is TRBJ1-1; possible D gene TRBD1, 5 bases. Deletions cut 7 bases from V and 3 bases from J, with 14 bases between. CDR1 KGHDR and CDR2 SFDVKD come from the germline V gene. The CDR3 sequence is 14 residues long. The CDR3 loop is CATSRSEGDTEAFF. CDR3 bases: TGTGCCACCAGCAGATCTGAAGGGGACACTGAAGCTTTCTTT.

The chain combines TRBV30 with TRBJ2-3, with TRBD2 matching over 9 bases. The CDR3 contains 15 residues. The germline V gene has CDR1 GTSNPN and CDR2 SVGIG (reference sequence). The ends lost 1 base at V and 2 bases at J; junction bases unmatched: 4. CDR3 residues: CAWSGLAGITDTQYF. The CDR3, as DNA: TGTGCCTGGAGTGGGCTAGCGGGGATCACAGATACGCAGTATTTT. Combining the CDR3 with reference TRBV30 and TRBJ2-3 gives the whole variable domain SQTIHQWPATLVQPVGSPLSLECTVEGTSNPNLYWYRQAAGRGLQLLFYSVGIGQISSEVPQNLSASRPQDRQFILSSKKLLLSDSGFYLCAWSGLAGITDTQYFGPGTRLTVL.

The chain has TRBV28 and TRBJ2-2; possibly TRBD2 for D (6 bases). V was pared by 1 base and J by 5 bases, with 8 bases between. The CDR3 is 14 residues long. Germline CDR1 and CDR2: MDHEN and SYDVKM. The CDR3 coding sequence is TGTGCCAGCAGTTTATCCGGAGGGACCGGGGAGCTGTTTTTT. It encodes CASSLSGGTGELFF.

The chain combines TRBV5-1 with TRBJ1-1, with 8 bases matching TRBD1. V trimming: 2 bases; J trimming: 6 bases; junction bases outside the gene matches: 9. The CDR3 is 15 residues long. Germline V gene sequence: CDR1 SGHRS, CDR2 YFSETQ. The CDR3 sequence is CASSLSGGPVAEAFF. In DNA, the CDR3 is TGCGCCAGCAGCTTATCAGGGGGCCCGGTAGCTGAAGCTTTCTTT.

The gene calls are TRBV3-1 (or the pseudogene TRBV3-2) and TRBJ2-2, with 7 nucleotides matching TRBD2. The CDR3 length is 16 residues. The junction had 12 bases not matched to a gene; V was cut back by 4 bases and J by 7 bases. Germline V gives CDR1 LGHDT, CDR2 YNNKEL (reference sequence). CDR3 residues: CASSPGGGRNGGELFF. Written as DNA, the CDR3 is TGTGCCAGCAGCCCCGGGGGAGGGAGGAACGGCGGGGAGCTGTTTTTT.

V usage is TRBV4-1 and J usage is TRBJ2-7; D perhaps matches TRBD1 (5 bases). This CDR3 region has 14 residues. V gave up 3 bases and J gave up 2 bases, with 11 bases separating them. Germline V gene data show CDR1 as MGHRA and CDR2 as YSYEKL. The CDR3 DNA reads TGCGCCAGCAGCCATTTAGGCAGGGCCTACGAGCAGTACTTC. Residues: CASSHLGRAYEQYF.

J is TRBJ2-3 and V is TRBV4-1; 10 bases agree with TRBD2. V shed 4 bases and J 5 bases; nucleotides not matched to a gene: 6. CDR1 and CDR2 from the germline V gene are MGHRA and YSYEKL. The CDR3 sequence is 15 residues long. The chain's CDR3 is CASSLSGRLGDTQYF. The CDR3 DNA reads TGCGCCAGCAGCCTTAGCGGGAGGCTGGGAGATACGCAGTATTTT.

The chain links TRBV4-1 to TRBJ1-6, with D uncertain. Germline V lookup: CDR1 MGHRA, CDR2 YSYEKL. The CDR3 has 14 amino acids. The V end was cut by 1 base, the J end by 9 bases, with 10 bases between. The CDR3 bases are TGCGCCAGCAGCCAAGTGACAAGCTTTTCACCCCTCCACTTT. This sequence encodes CASSQVTSFSPLHF.

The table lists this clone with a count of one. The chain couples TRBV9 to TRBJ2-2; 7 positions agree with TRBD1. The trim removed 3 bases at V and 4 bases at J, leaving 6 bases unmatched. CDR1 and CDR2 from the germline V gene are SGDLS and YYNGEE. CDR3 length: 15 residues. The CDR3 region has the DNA TGTGCCAGCAGCGCCAGGGGACAGCTCACCGGGGAGCTGTTTTTT. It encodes CASSARGQLTGELFF.

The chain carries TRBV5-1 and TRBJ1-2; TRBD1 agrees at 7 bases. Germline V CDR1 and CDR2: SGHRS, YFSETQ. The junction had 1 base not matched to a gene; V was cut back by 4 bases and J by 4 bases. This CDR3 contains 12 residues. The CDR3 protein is CASSRDSYGYTF. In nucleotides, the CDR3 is TGCGCCAGCAGCAGGGACAGCTATGGCTACACCTTC. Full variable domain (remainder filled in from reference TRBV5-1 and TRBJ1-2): KAGVTQTPRYLIKTRGQQVTLSCSPISGHRSVSWYQQTPGQGLQFLFEYFSETQRNKGNFPGRFSGRQFSNSRSEMNVSTLELGDSALYLCASSRDSYGYTFGSGTRLTVV.

Here the CDR3 reads CASSRTGGDGYTF. The DNA of the CDR3 is TGTGCCAGTAGTAGGACAGGCGGGGATGGCTACACCTTC. This chain uses TRBV19 with TRBJ1-2, with 7 bases fitting TRBD1. The CDR3 has 13 residues. Germline lookup yields CDR1 LNHDA and CDR2 SQIVND (reference sequence). V lost 4 bases, J lost 6 bases, and 5 bases stayed unmatched.

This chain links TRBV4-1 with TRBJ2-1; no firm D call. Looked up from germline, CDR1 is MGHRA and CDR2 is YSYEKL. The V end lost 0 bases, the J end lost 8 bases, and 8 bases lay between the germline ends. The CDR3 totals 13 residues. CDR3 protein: CASSQDEIDEQFF. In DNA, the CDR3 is TGCGCCAGCAGCCAAGATGAGATCGATGAGCAGTTCTTC.

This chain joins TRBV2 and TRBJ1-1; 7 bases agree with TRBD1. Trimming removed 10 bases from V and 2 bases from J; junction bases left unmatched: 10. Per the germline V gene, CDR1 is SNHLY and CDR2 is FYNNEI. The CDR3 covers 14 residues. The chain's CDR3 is CATAQAGGNTEAFF. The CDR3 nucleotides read TGTGCCACCGCCCAAGCAGGGGGAAACACTGAAGCTTTCTTT.

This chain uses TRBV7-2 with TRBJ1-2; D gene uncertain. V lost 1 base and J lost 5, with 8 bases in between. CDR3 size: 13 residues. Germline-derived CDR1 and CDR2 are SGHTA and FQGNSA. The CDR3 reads CASSLDSQYGYTF. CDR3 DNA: TGTGCCAGCAGCTTAGACAGCCAGTATGGCTACACCTTC.

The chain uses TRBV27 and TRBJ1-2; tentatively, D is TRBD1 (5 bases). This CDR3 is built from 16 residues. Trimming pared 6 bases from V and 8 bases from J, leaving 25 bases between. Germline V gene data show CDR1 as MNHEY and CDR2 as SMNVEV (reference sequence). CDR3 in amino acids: CASSELEPGRGRGYTF. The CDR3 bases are TGTGCCAGCAGCGAGCTAGAGCCAGGGCGCGGAAGGGGCTACACCTTC.

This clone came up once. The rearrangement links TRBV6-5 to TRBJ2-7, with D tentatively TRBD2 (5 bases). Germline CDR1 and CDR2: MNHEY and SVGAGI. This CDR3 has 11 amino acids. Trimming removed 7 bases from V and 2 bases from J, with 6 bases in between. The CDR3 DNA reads TGTGCCAGCAAGACTACCTACGAGCAGTACTTC. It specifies CASKTTYEQYF.

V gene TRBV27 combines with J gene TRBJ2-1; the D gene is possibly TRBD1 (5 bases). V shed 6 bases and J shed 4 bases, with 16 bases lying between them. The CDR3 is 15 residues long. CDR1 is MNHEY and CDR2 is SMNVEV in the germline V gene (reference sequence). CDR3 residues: CASSWGQVGYNEQFF. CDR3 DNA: TGTGCCAGCAGCTGGGGCCAAGTGGGGTACAATGAGCAGTTCTTC.

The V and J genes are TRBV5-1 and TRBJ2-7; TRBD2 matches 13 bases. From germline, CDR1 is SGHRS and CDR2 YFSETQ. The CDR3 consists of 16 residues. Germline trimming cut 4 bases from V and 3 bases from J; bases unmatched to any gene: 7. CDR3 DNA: TGCGCCAGCAGCCTGGGACTAGCGGGACAAGACTACGAGCAGTACTTC. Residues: CASSLGLAGQDYEQYF.

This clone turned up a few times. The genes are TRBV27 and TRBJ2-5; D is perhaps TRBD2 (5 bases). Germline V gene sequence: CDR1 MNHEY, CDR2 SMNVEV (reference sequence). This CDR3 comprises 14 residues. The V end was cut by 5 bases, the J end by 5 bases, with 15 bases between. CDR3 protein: CASSISGIGETQYF. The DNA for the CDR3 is TGTGCCAGCAGTATCTCCGGGATCGGCGAGACCCAGTACTTC.

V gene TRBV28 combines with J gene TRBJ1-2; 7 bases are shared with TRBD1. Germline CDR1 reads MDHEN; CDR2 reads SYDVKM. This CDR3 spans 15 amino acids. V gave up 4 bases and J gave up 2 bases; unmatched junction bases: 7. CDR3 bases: TGTGCCAGCAGTTCTAACATACAGGGGAACTATGGCTACACCTTC. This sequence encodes CASSSNIQGNYGYTF.

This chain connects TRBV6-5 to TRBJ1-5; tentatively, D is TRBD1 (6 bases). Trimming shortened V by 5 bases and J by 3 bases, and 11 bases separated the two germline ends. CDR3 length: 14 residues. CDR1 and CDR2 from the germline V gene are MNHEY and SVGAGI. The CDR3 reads CASSRGANNQPQHF. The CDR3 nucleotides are TGTGCCAGCAGTCGGGGGGCGAACAATCAGCCCCAGCATTTT.